Sequencing of this TCR beta chain was carried out in a study of blood T cell repertoires in COVID-19. Overall study: PBMCs, B-cell-depleted T cells, or T cells were the source of the cDNA or gDNA that made up the material.

Sequencing was performed with immunoSEQ multiplex PCR; in TCRdb, only in-frame clones are kept and a portion is missing. The profile shows 110,000 or so clones, approximately 91% of them singletons. Trimming pared 2 bases from V and 2 bases from J, leaving 13 bases between. CDR1 and CDR2 from the germline V gene are GTSNPN and SVGIG (reference sequence). The CDR3 contains 14 residues. The chain combines TRBV30 with TRBJ2-7; possible D gene TRBD2, 6 bases. The receptor's source is a woman aged 70-85 years who had recovered from COVID-19. The sample consisted of peripheral blood. The CDR3 reads CAWSTGVRTYEQYF. In DNA form, the CDR3 reads TGTGCCTGGAGTACGGGGGTACGGACCTACGAGCAGTACTTC.